This T cell receptor (beta chain) appears in the sequencing data of a study of shared clonotypes between healthy human individuals. Study as a whole: A couple of female and a few male donors aged 18 to 49 were enrolled.

J gave up 6 bases and V 5 bases, and 9 bases lay outside the gene matches. This CDR3 has 15 residues. CDR1 and CDR2 from the germline V gene are SNHLY and FYNNEI. When replicate PCRs were run on unsorted PBMC, they used approximately 300 ng DNA, approximately 28,000 T cell genomes. In the original analysis: Quality scores were absent from the junction-only immunoSEQ sequences, so filtering differed. Assay used: immunoSEQ multiplex PCR; TCRdb lists only in-frame clones, some missing. D and trimming were read from the DNA, whereas the V and J calls and clone size are those reported in that table. The sample consists of 450,000 to 650,000 clones, around 77% of them appearing once.

Specimen: PBMCs. The chain uses TRBV2 and TRBJ2-2; TRBD2 matches 7 bases. The receptor comes from a woman between 40 and 50 years old in good health. Some clones in this sample may be carry-over from other donors' samples. CDR3 nucleotide sequence: TGTGCCAGCAGTAGGACTAGTAGGGTTCCCGGGGAGCTGTTTTTT. Translating gives CASSRTSRVPGELFF.